The clone carrying this T cell receptor (beta chain) was seen ten or more times. The antigen is undetermined. This record comes from a study of neurological immune-mediated disorders. Findings of the study overall: Private repertoires in all groups were suggested, as expanded clones shared no CDR3 amino acid sequences across subjects.

The cDNA was generated through 5'RACE incorporating 10-nucleotide random UMIs. Over 180 million TCR-beta sequences, together covering 15-18 subjects, were produced by every individual sequencing run that was carried out. A single record per CDR3 protein comes from TCRdb applying MiXCR to the 5' RACE reads. The repertoire has tens of thousands of distinct CDR3 sequences, 10% of them found once; the top ten carry approximately 9.6%. Specified time point: longitudinal time-point 1 (baseline). From 2 million PBMCs stored at -80 C, the unsorted libraries were generated. This CDR3 is built from 16 residues. The ends were cut back, 0 bases at V and 0 bases at J, with 15 bases in the middle. CDR1 is DFQATT, CDR2 SNEGSKA, per germline (reference sequence).

The sequencing input was PBMCs. This TCR was sampled from a young man in good health. This chain links TRBV20-1 with TRBJ2-7, with D uncertain. CDR3 DNA: TGCAGTGCTAGAGATAGGTCAGCCGCCAACTCCTACGAGCAGTACTTC. Translating gives CSARDRSAANSYEQYF.